The 8 T cell receptor beta chains reported below all come from one sample, sequenced in a study of cytomegalovirus exposure and HLA in healthy donors. Clones were read by immunoSEQ multiplex PCR, and TCRdb kept only the in-frame ones, dropping some. This table has about 150,000 clones, just under 90% appearing once. The sequencing sample was made of PBMCs. Source of these receptors: a woman in her 30s in good health and CMV-seropositive.

The chain couples TRBV28 to TRBJ2-7, with D uncertain. The CDR3 consists of 15 residues. Germline assignment: CDR1 MDHEN and CDR2 SYDVKM. V shed 4 bases and J shed 9 bases, with 22 bases lying between them. CDR3 amino acids: CASSSPPSWAPLQYF. CDR3 nucleotide sequence: TGTGCCAGCAGTTCCCCACCCTCTTGGGCCCCGCTGCAGTACTTC.

The chain joins TRBV25-1 to TRBJ2-1; TRBD2 agrees at 14 bases. Trimming at V came to 6 bases and at J to 10 bases, leaving 2 bases not matched to a gene. This CDR3 has 13 amino acids. The germline CDR1 and CDR2 sequences are MGHDK and SYGVNS. CDR3 DNA sequence: TGTGCCAGCAGGACTAGCGGGGGGGTCGAGCAGTTCTTC. It encodes CASRTSGGVEQFF.

This clone was counted only a few times. The gene calls are TRBV2 and TRBJ1-4; 10 bases map to TRBD1. The CDR3 is made up of 13 amino acids. J lost 7 bases, V lost 6 bases, and 2 bases had no gene match. Germline V gene lookup returns CDR1 SNHLY and CDR2 FYNNEI. In DNA form, the CDR3 reads TGTGCCAGCAGGGGACAGGGGTCTGAAAAACTGTTTTTT. Translated, it gives CASRGQGSEKLFF.

This clone was detected only a few times. V is TRBV25-1 and J is TRBJ1-2; no definite D call. Trimming cost V 6 bases and J 6 bases, with 11 bases left between them. This CDR3 is 12 amino acids long. Per the germline V gene, CDR1 is MGHDK and CDR2 is SYGVNS. The CDR3 loop is CASSGNTDGYTF. The CDR3 coding sequence is TGTGCCAGCAGCGGAAACACAGATGGCTACACCTTC.

The genes are TRBV9 and TRBJ1-1, with TRBD1 matching 9 bases. Looked up from germline, CDR1 is SGDLS and CDR2 is YYNGEE. V gave up 5 bases and J gave up 5 bases; unmatched junction bases: 4. This CDR3 region has 13 residues. The CDR3 DNA follows: TGTGCCAGCAGTCAAGGACAGGGGACTGAAGCTTTCTTT. Its translation: CASSQGQGTEAFF.

This chain connects TRBV29-1 to TRBJ2-5; a weak D match, TRBD1 (5 bases). The V gene lost 4 bases and the J gene lost 5 bases, with 11 bases spanning the gap. This CDR3 contains 12 residues. The germline V gene has CDR1 SQVTM and CDR2 ANQGSEA. CDR3 residues: CSVASGIETQYF. In nucleotides, the CDR3 is TGCAGCGTTGCGTCAGGGATCGAGACCCAGTACTTC.

The chain couples TRBV27 to TRBJ2-1, with no clear D. Germline assignment: CDR1 MNHEY and CDR2 SMNVEV (reference sequence). The CDR3 is made up of 14 amino acids. V was trimmed by 5 bases and J by 4 bases, leaving 12 bases between them. This chain's CDR3 is CASSPPRAYNEQFF. In DNA form, the CDR3 reads TGTGCCAGCAGTCCCCCGAGAGCATACAATGAGCAGTTCTTC.

The genes are TRBV19 and TRBJ1-1, with D uncertain. Trimming shortened V by 0 bases and J by 4 bases, and 21 bases separated the two germline ends. CDR3 length: 18 amino acids. Germline V lookup: CDR1 LNHDA, CDR2 SQIVND (reference sequence). The CDR3 nucleotides are TGTGCCAGTAGTATAGATCCCCCCGTCCGAAGGTGGAGCACTGAAGCTTTCTTT. This translates into CASSIDPPVRRWSTEAFF. Variable domain in full (rest from reference TRBV19 and TRBJ1-1): DGGITQSPKYLFRKEGQNVTLSCEQNLNHDAMYWYRQDPGQGLRLIYYSQIVNDFQKGDIAEGYSVSREKKESFPLTVTSAQKNPTAFYLCASSIDPPVRRWSTEAFFGQGTRLTVV.